This T cell receptor beta chain was captured by sequencing in a study of shared clonotypes between healthy human individuals. The overall study: Used for every donor were three CD4 naive, three CD4 memory, two CD8 naive and one CD8 memory plate.

As regards this clone: As yet, its antigen is unknown.

Donors, without exception, were Caucasian adults residing in Nashville, Tennessee. Generated by immunoSEQ multiplex PCR, the TCRdb table keeps only in-frame clones and is missing some. This table holds 2 million to 2.5 million clones, 80% to 95% found once. Findings of the study overall: Estimated clonotype richness was generally higher in naive than memory subsets.

The CDR3 length is 13 residues. Looked up from germline, CDR1 is LNHDA and CDR2 is SQIVND (reference sequence). Trimming cost V 8 bases and J 6 bases; bases outside gene matches: 7. This chain uses TRBV19 with TRBJ2-7, with 10 bases aligning to TRBD1. The specimen was naive CD4+ T cells from PBMCs. Subset given: CD45RA+ positively selected. This clonotype was obtained from a man aged 18 to 29 in good health. Some clones in this sample may be carry-over from other donors' samples. CDR3: CASGGQGMSEQYF. As DNA, the CDR3 is TGTGCCAGTGGGGGACAGGGGATGAGCGAGCAGTACTTC.